This T cell receptor (beta chain) was documented in a study of T-cell memory formation after mild COVID-19. Study-wide context: Largely donor-specific sequence clusters came from a couple of donors.

Whole-study results and caveats: Day 15 to 85 contractors were CD4/CD8 balanced; later expanders leaned CD4+. Clones from the second wave (peaking day 37) had unconfirmed SARS-CoV-2 specificity.

TCR alpha and TCR beta cDNA libraries carrying sample barcodes and UMIs came from 5'RACE with constant-segment primers. TCRdb used MiXCR to reprocess the 5' RACE reads, holding one entry per CDR3 protein. Among a few hundred thousand distinct CDR3 sequences listed, 7.5% to 9.5% were seen once. This clonotype has just a few counts. What it recognizes is unknown. Trimming removed 5 bases at V and 7 bases at J, with 9 bases between. The V gene's germline CDR1 is LNHDA and CDR2 SQIVND (reference sequence). This CDR3 contains 12 residues. The sequence came from a man aged 18 to 30 who had mild COVID-19 (a few samples of this study predate the infection). Cell type and time point are not known. The gene calls are TRBV19 and TRBJ1-5, with D hard to call. The sequencing input was PBMCs or a T cell subset sorted from them (not recorded which). CDR3 loop: CASSLGRQPQHF. CDR3 sequence (DNA): TGTGCCAGTAGTTTAGGAAGGCAGCCCCAGCATTTT.